This T cell receptor beta chain derives from a study of radiation and T cells in renal cell carcinoma. Using immunoSEQ multiplex PCR, the repertoire was profiled, and TCRdb retains in-frame clones only, with some absent. The sample yields over 8,000 clones, approximately 60% seen once. Study-level findings and limits: Only small tumor regions of roughly 1 g were sampled. In nephrectomy-only tumors, top 100 clonotypes averaged approximately 40%, versus 54% irradiated.

Notes on this clone: The antigen is undetermined. The sample carries other DNA sequences with the same CDR3.

Treatment denoted: treatment-naive control, cytoreductive nephrectomy. Controls were unirradiated tumors from treatment-naive cytoreductive nephrectomy patients. Control tumors came from several females and roughly twelve males, aged roughly 35 to 82. This CDR3 has 13 residues. Germline CDR1 SGHTA, CDR2 FQGNSA. With 6 bases removed from V and 3 bases from J, the gap between germline ends came to 8 bases. This chain joins TRBV7-2 and TRBJ1-4; D is unresolved. The TCR sequence derives from a man aged 60 to 69 with renal cell carcinoma. Material: tumor tissue, obtained from a patient whose treatment was nephrectomy without radiotherapy. The CDR3 nucleotides are TGTGCCAGCAGTTCGGAGGCTAATGAAAAACTGTTTTTT. This sequence encodes CASSSEANEKLFF.